The TCR beta chain described here comes from a study of blood T cells in healthy people across ages (dated by TCRdb to between 2015 and 2016). With respect to the entire study: In model experiments, roughly one uniquely barcoded TCR beta cDNA molecule per two T cells was captured by template switching. Donors were grouped into four age groups: young (average 16 years), middle-aged (about 40), aged (approximately 58) and long-lived (about 90). To track age-related changes in TCR beta repertoire diversity, the study relied on deep sequencing normalized with unique cDNA molecular identifiers. To avoid experimental bias, donors of different ages were randomly spread across the sequencing lanes. For two donors (one aged 18 to 30 and one aged 80 or older), the study analyzed two additional independent replicas of 1 million unique cDNA reads from the same blood draw. What the work shows at the level of the full study, not this receptor alone: Observed TCR beta diversity per million T cells fell roughly linearly with age, and a significant reduction was already apparent by age approximately 41. Compared with the aged group, more naive CD4+ T cells, fewer expanded clones and increased TCR diversity were shown by the long-lived group, suggesting age selection. Bulk unsorted PBMC profiling prevented conclusive comparison of naive and antigen-experienced compartments. A strong correlation was found between observed TCR beta diversity and the percentage of naive T cells measured by flow cytometry. Donor CMV infection status was unknown, potentially confounding age-related changes in expanded clonotypes. Total diversity estimates from one million sequenced T cells were considered lower bounds and underestimates.

Note on this clonotype: There is no known antigen for this receptor. No base quality information exists; no much larger clone differs at one position.

Libraries were prepared through 5' RACE. TCRdb lists the instrument as Illumina HiSeq 2500. A second PCR of about 6 to 12 cycles was run with a J-beta primer mix and a sample-barcoded 5' primer. A unique molecular identifier was introduced onto each TCR beta cDNA molecule by a template-switch 5' adaptor carrying 12 random nucleotides. At least 3 million CDR3-containing paired-end reads were obtained from each sample. All of the RNA was converted into first-strand cDNA using the Mint cDNA synthesis kit, with a TRBC-specific oligonucleotide serving as the primer. Following uracil-DNA glycosylase treatment, all cDNA underwent a first 18-cycle PCR with the universal primers M1SS and BC2_uni_R. On the study's bioinformatics: Normalization of each sample was performed by random selection of 1 million high-quality reads, each carrying a distinct molecular identifier. Reads with shared molecular identifiers were discarded instead of being binned into consensus sequences. MiTCR, set to a Q25 quality threshold and the strictest error-elimination algorithm, was used for CDR3 identification, clonotype clustering and error correction. A nonparametric unseen species model with Euler transformation was used to estimate a lower bound on total TCR beta diversity. TCRdb passed the public sequencing reads through fastp at Q25 and MiXCR, retaining productive beta sequences. Rows with one shared CDR3 protein collapse into an entry with the most common genes and DNA. TCRdb, not the original authors, processed these V and J calls. In this sample the table shows roughly 1,500,000 distinct CDR3 sequences, roughly 45% of which occur a single time. Under 8% of the sample rests with the top ten.

The roughly 38 donors, aged about 6 to 90 years, were systemically healthy Caucasian individuals from Russia. Each donor gave approximately 9.3 milliliters of peripheral blood, collected into EDTA-treated Vacutainer tubes. Ficoll-Paque density-gradient centrifugation was used to isolate PBMCs, with at least 6.5 million obtained per sample. Trizol reagent was used to extract total RNA from PBMCs, with at least 5.5 micrograms per sample. The percentages of naive CD45RAhigh/CD27high T cells were determined by flow cytometry on a PBMC aliquot from every donor. Between the V and J ends, shortened by 7 bases and 4 bases respectively, the junction contains 16 bases. The CDR3, cysteine through phenylalanine, is 14 amino acids long. The retained sequence is limited to the CDR3, 42 bases, with the frame set at the first base.

The chain joins TRBV12-3 or TRBV12-4 to TRBJ1-1; a tentative D call is TRBD1 (5 bases match). The material sequenced was blood. The TCR originated in a young woman in good health. The DNA is TGTGCCAGCACCAGAACCGGGGCCCCCACTGAAGCTTTCTTT. This sequence encodes CASTRTGAPTEAFF.